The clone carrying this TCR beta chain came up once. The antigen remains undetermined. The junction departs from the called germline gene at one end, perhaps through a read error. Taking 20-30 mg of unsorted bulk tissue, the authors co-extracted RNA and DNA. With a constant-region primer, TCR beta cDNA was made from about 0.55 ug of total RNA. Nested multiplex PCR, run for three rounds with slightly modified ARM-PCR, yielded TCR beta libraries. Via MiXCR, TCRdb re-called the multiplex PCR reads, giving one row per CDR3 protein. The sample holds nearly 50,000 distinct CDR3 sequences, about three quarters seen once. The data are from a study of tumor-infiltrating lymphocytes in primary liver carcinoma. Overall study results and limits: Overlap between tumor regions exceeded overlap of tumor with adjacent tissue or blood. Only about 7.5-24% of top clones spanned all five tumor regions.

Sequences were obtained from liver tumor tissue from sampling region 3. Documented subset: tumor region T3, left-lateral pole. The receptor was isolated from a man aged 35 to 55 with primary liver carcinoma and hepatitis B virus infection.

The CDR3 region has the DNA TGCAGCGGATCGCCGGGACAGGGGGTAGATGAGCATTTCTTC. This codes for CSGSPGQGVDEHFF. J is TRBJ2-1 and V is TRBV29-1, with 11 positions matching TRBD1. This CDR3 region has 14 residues. Germline V lookup: CDR1 SQVTM, CDR2 ANQGSEA.